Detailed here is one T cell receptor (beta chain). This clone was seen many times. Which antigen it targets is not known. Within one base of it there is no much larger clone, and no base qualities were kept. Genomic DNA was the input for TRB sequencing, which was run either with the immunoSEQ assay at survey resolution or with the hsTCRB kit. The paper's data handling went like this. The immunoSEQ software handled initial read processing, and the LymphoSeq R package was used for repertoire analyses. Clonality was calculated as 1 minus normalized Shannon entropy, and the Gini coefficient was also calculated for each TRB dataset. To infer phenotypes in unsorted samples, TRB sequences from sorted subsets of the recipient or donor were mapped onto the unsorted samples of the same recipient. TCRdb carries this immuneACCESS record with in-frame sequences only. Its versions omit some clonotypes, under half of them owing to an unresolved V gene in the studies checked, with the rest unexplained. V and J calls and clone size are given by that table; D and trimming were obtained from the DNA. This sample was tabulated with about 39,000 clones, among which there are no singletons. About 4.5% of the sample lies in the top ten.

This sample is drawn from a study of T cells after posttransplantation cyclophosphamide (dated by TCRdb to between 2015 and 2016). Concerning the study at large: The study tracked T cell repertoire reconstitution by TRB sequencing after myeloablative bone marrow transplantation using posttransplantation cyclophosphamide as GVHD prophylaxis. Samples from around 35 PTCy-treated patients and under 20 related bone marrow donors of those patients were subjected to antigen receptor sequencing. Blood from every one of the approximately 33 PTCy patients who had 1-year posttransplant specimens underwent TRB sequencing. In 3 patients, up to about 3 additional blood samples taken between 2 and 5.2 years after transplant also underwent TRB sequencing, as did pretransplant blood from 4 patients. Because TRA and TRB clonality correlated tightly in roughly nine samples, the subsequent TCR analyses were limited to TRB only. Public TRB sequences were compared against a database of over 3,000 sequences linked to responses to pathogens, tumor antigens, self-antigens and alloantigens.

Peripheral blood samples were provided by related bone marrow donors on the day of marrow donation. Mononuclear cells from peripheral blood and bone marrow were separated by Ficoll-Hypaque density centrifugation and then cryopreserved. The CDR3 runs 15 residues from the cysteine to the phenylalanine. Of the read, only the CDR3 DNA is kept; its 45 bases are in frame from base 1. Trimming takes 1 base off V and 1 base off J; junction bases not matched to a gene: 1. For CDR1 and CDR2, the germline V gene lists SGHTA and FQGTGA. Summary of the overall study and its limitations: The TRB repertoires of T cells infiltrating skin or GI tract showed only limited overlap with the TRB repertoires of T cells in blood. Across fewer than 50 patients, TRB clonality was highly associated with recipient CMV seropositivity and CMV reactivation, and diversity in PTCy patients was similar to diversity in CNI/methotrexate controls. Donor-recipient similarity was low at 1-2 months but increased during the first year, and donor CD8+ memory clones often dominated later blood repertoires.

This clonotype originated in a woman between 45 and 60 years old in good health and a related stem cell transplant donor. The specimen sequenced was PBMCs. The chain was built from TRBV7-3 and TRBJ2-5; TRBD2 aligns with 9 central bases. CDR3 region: CASSLRGLAQETQYF. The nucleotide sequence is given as TGTGCCAGCAGCTTAAGGGGACTAGCCCAAGAGACCCAGTACTTC.